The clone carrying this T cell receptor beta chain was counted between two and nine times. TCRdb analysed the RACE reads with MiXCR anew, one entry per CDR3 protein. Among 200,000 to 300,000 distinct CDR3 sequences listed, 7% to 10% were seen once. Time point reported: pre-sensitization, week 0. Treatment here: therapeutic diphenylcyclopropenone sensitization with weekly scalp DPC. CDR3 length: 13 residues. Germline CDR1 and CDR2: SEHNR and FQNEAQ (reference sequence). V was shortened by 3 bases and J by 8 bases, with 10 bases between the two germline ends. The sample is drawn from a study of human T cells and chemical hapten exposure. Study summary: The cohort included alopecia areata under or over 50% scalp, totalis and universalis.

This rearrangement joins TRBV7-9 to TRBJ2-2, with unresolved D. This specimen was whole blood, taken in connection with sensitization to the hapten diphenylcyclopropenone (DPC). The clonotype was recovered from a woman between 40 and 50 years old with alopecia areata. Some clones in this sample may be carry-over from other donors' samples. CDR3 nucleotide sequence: TGTGCCAGCAGCTTGAACGCCCCTGGGGAGCTGTTTTTT. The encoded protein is CASSLNAPGELFF.